Listed below are T cell receptor beta chains from one sample, sequenced in a study of cytomegalovirus exposure and HLA in healthy donors. Libraries were prepared by immunoSEQ multiplex PCR; TCRdb keeps only in-frame clonotypes and omits some of them. The sample has some 200,000 clones, about four fifths seen once. Sequences were obtained from PBMCs. The receptor source for this set is a girl aged 5 to 17 in good health and CMV-seropositive. Both conserved end residues are part of each CDR3. The D gene is left open where the match is weak. Size is stated for part of the rows, as once, few or many counts, or as a class when the clone is expanded.

size: NA
V: TRBV2
D: TRBD1
J: TRBJ1-5
CDR3: CASSETGTGGCHF
DNA: TGTGCCAGCAGTGAAACGGGAACAGGGGGCTGTCATTTT

size: NA
V: TRBV6-5
D: NA
J: TRBJ2-2
CDR3: CATRSGELFF
DNA: TGTGCCACGAGGAGCGGGGAGCTGTTTTTT

size: few
V: TRBV30
D: NA
J: TRBJ2-5
CDR3: CACLPSAPRGKTQYF
DNA: TGTGCCTGCCTACCAAGTGCACCCCGGGGAAAGACCCAGTACTTC

size: NA
V: TRBV2
D: NA
J: TRBJ1-5
CDR3: CASRGQISNQPQHF
DNA: TGTGCCAGCAGAGGACAGATTAGCAATCAGCCCCAGCATTTT

size: NA
V: TRBV21-1
D: NA
J: TRBJ2-7
CDR3: CASSHLSQGRYEQYF
DNA: TGTGCCAGCAGTCACTTATCCCAGGGTAGGTACGAGCAGTACTTC

size: NA
V: TRBV30
D: TRBD1
J: TRBJ1-3
CDR3: CAWSLFRTSGGSGNTIYF
DNA: TGTGCCTGGAGCCTTTTTCGGACTTCAGGGGGGTCTGGAAACACCATATATTTT

size: NA
V: TRBV25-1
D: TRBD1
J: TRBJ1-3
CDR3: CASSEFGGTGDTIYF
DNA: TGTGCCAGCAGTGAATTTGGTGGGACAGGCGACACCATATATTTT

size: NA
V: TRBV9
D: TRBD1
J: TRBJ1-6
CDR3: CASSEDRGRGSPLHF
DNA: TGTGCCAGCAGCGAAGACAGGGGCCGGGGTTCACCCCTCCACTTT

size: NA
V: TRBV11-2
D: NA
J: TRBJ2-7
CDR3: CASTPLSEQYF
DNA: TGTGCCAGCACCCCTCTGAGTGAGCAGTACTTC

size: NA
V: TRBV5-4
D: TRBD1
J: TRBJ2-1
CDR3: CASSLETGVYEQFF
DNA: TGTGCCAGCAGCTTGGAGACAGGGGTGTATGAGCAGTTCTTC

size: NA
V: TRBV6-5
D: TRBD1
J: TRBJ1-6
CDR3: CASGGQEWSPLHF
DNA: TGTGCCAGCGGCGGACAGGAGTGGTCACCCCTCCACTTT

size: NA
V: TRBV5-1
D: TRBD1
J: TRBJ2-2
CDR3: CASSFQGANTGELFF
DNA: TGCGCCAGCAGCTTTCAGGGGGCGAACACCGGGGAGCTGTTTTTT

size: NA
V: TRBV11-3
D: TRBD2
J: TRBJ2-2
CDR3: CASSLTHLLAGGRTGELFF
DNA: TGTGCCAGCAGCTTAACCCACTTACTAGCGGGGGGCCGCACCGGGGAGCTGTTTTTT

size: NA
V: TRBV9
D: TRBD2
J: TRBJ2-2
CDR3: CASSEEGGPRTSGGARSNTGELFF
DNA: TGTGCCAGCAGCGAGGAGGGAGGGCCCAGGACTAGCGGGGGGGCACGATCGAACACCGGGGAGCTGTTTTTT

size: NA
V: TRBV10-2
D: TRBD2
J: TRBJ2-5
CDR3: CASSDTRRGGRETQYF
DNA: TGCGCCAGCAGTGACACGAGGCGGGGGGGCCGAGAGACCCAGTACTTC

size: NA
V: TRBV12-2
D: NA
J: TRBJ2-7
CDR3: CASRSPVTGYCSYEQYF
DNA: TGTGCAAGTCGCTCTCCCGTTACAGGCTACTGCTCCTACGAGCAGTACTTC

size: NA
V: TRBV6-1
D: NA
J: TRBJ1-3
CDR3: CASREGRENTIYF
DNA: TGTGCCAGCAGAGAAGGACGGGAGAACACCATATATTTT

size: NA
V: TRBV6-5
D: TRBD1
J: TRBJ2-1
CDR3: CASSSGTGVNEQFF
DNA: TGTGCCAGCAGCTCCGGGACAGGGGTCAATGAGCAGTTCTTC

size: NA
V: TRBV4-2
D: NA
J: TRBJ2-3
CDR3: CASSLEDTGTDTQYF
DNA: TGTGCCAGCAGCCTTGAGGACACTGGCACAGATACGCAGTATTTT

size: NA
V: TRBV19
D: TRBD1
J: TRBJ1-6
CDR3: CASSKTRDSNSPLHF
DNA: TGTGCCAGTAGTAAAACCCGGGACAGTAATTCACCCCTCCACTTT

size: NA
V: TRBV6-1
D: NA
J: TRBJ2-5
CDR3: CASNIQGPQETQYF
DNA: TGTGCCAGCAACATACAGGGACCCCAAGAGACCCAGTACTTC

size: NA
V: TRBV2
D: NA
J: TRBJ2-7
CDR3: CASTLQGPYEQYF
DNA: TGTGCCAGCACCCTACAGGGACCCTACGAGCAGTACTTC

size: NA
V: TRBV15
D: TRBD2
J: TRBJ2-3
CDR3: CATSTSRGGADTQYF
DNA: TGTGCCACCAGCACCTCGCGGGGGGGCGCAGATACGCAGTATTTT

size: NA
V: TRBV11-2
D: TRBD1
J: TRBJ1-6
CDR3: CASSRNDRGWSPLHF
DNA: TGTGCCAGCAGCCGAAATGACAGGGGGTGGTCACCCCTCCACTTT